The T cell receptor (beta chain) under discussion was sequenced for a study of T-cell memory formation after mild COVID-19. The overall study: TCR clusters showed largely donor specificity. Findings and limits, study-wide: Memory from before infection featured some responding clones, which suggests cross-reactive memory joined.

Looked up from germline, CDR1 is MNHEY and CDR2 is SVGAGI. This CDR3 comprises 13 residues. Trimming cost V 10 bases and J 7 bases; bases outside gene matches: 11. TCRalpha and TCRbeta libraries used 5'RACE with constant-segment primers and UMIs. TCRdb analysed the 5' RACE reads with MiXCR anew, one entry per CDR3 protein. This table holds about 400,000 distinct CDR3 sequences, roughly 14% found once. A remark on this clonotype: Its antigen is unknown.

Material: PBMCs or a T cell subset sorted from them (not recorded which). V and J are TRBV6-5 and TRBJ1-1; TRBD1 agrees at 8 bases. The receptor was isolated from a man younger than 30 who had mild COVID-19 (a few samples of this study predate the infection). Cell type and time point are not known. CDR3 nucleotides: TGTGCCACCGCAAGGACAGGGTCTCGTGAAGCTTTCTTT. Its protein product is CATARTGSREAFF.